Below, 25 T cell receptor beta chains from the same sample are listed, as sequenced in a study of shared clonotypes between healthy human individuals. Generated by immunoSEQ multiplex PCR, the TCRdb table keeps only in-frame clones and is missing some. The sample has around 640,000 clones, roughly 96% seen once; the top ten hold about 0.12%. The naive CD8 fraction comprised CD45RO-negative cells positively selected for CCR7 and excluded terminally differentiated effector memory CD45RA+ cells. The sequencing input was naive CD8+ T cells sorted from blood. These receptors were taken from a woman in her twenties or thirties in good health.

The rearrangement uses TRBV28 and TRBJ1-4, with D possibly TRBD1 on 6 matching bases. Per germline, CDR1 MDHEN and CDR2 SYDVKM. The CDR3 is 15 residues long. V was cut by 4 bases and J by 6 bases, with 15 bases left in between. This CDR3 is CASSSPLRGYEKLFF. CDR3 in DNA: TGTGCCAGCAGTTCTCCCTTGAGGGGGTATGAAAAACTGTTTTTT.

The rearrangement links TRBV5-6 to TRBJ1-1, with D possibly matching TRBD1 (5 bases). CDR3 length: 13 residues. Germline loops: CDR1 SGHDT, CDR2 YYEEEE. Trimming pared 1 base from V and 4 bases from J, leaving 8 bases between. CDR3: CASSLMGRTEAFF. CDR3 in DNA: TGTGCCAGCAGCTTGATGGGGCGCACTGAAGCTTTCTTT. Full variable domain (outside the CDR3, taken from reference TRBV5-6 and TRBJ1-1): DAGVTQSPTHLIKTRGQQVTLRCSPKSGHDTVSWYQQALGQGPQFIFQYYEEEERQRGNFPDRFSGHQFPNYSSELNVNALLLGDSALYLCASSLMGRTEAFFGQGTRLTVV.

The CDR3 region has the DNA TGTGCCAGCAGTTTGGCGACAGGGATCGAAGCTTTCTTT. Translating gives CASSLATGIEAFF. The chain links TRBV28 to TRBJ1-1, with TRBD1 identical over 7 bases. The ends lost 3 bases at V and 8 bases at J; junction bases unmatched: 6. The CDR3 contains 13 residues. Germline V gene data show CDR1 as MDHEN and CDR2 as SYDVKM.

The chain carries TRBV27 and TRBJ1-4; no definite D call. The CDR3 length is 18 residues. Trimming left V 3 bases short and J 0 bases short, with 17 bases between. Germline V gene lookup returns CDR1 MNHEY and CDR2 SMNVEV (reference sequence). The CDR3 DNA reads TGTGCCAGCAGTTTGGGAGGGAATCGGAGGGCAACTAATGAAAAACTGTTTTTT. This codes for CASSLGGNRRATNEKLFF.

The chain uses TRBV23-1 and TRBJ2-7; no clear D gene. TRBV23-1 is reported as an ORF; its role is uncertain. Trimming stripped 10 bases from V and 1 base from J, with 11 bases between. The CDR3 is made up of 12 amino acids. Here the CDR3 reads CANAEDSYEQYF. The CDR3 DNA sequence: TGCGCCAACGCAGAAGATTCCTACGAGCAGTACTTC.

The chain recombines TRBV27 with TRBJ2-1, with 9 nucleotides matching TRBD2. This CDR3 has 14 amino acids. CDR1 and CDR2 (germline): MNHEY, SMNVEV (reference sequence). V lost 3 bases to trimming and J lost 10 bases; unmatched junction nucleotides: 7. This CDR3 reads CASSFSGSRLEQFF. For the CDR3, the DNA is TGTGCCAGCAGTTTTAGCGGGAGCCGATTGGAGCAGTTCTTC.

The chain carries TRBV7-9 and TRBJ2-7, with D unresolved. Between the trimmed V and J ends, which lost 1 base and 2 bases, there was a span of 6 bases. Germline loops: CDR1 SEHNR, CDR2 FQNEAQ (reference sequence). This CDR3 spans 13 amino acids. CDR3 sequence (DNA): TGTGCCAGCAGCTTAGGGAATACCTACGAGCAGTACTTC. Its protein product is CASSLGNTYEQYF.

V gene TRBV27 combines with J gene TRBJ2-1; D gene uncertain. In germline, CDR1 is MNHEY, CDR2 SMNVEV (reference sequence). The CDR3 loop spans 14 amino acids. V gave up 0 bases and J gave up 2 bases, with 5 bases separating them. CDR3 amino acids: CASSLSNTYNEQFF. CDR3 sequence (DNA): TGTGCCAGCAGTTTATCAAATACCTACAATGAGCAGTTCTTC.

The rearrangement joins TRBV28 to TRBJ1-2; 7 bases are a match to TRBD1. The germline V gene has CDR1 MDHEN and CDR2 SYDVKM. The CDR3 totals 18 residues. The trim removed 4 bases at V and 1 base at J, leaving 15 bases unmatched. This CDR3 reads CASSSSDGTAFINYGYTF. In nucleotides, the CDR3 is TGTGCCAGCAGTTCGTCGGACGGGACAGCCTTTATTAACTATGGCTACACCTTC.

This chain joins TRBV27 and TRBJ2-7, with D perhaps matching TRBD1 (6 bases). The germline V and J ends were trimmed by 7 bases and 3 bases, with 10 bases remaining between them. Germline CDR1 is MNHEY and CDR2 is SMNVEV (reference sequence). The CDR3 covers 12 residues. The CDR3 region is CASKGTYYEQYF. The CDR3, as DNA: TGTGCCAGCAAGGGGACATACTACGAGCAGTACTTC.

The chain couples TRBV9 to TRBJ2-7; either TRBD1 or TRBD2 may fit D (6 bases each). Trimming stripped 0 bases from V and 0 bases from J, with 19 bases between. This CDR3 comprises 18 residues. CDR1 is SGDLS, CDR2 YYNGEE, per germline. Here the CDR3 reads CASSVGVGGRDFSYEQYF. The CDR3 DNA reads TGTGCCAGCAGCGTAGGCGTGGGGGGCCGGGACTTCTCCTACGAGCAGTACTTC.

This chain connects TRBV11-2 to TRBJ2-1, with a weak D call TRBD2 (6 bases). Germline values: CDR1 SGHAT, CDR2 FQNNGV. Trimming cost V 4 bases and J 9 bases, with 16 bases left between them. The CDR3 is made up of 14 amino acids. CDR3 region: CASSSGGKGIEQFF. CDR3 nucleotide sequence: TGTGCCAGCAGCTCGGGCGGGAAGGGAATTGAGCAGTTCTTC.

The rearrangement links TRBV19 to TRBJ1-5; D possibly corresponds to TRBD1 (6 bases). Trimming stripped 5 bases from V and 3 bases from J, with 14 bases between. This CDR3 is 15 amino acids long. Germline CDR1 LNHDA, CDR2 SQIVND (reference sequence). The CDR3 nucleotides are TGTGCCAGTAGTCGAACGACAGGATACAATCAGCCCCAGCATTTT. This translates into CASSRTTGYNQPQHF.

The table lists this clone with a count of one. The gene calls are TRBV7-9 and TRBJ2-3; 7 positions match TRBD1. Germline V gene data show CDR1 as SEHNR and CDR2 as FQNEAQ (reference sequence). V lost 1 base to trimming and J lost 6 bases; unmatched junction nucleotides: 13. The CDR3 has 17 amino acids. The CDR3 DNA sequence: TGTGCCAGCAGCTTAGGACAGGGCCAAACCATGGGTGATACGCAGTATTTT. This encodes CASSLGQGQTMGDTQYF.

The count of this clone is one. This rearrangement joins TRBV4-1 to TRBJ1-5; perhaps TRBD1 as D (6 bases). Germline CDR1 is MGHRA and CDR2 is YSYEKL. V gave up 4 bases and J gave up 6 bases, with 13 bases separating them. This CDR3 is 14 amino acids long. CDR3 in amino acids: CASSPEGVFQPQHF. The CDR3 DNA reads TGCGCCAGCAGCCCTGAGGGGGTTTTTCAGCCCCAGCATTTT.

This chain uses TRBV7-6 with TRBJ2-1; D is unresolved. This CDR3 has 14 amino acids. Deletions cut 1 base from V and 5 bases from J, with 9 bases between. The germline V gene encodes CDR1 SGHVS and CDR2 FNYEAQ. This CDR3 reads CASSLGDLNNEQFF. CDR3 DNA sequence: TGTGCCAGCAGCTTAGGGGATCTTAACAATGAGCAGTTCTTC. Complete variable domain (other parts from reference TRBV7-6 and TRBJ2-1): GAGVSQSPRYKVTKRGQDVALRCDPISGHVSLYWYRQALGQGPEFLTYFNYEAQQDKSGLPNDRFSAERPEGSISTLTIQRTEQRDSAMYRCASSLGDLNNEQFFGPGTRLTVL.

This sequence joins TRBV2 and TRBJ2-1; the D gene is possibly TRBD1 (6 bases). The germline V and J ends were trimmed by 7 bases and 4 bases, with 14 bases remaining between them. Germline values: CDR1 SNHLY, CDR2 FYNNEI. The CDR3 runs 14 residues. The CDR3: CASTGQGLYNEQFF. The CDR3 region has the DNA TGTGCCAGCACGGGGCAGGGGCTATACAATGAGCAGTTCTTC.

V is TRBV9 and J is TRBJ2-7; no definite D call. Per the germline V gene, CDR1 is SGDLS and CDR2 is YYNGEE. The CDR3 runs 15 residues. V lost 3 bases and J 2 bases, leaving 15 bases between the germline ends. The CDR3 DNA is TGTGCCAGCAGCGGAGGTTTGGGTCCGCCCTACGAGCAGTACTTC. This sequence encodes CASSGGLGPPYEQYF.

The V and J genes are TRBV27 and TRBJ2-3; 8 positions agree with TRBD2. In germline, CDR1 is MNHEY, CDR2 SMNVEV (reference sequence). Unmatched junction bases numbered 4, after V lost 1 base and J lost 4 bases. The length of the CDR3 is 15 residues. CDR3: CASSLLSGGPDTQYF. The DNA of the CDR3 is TGTGCCAGCAGTTTATTGTCGGGAGGGCCAGATACGCAGTATTTT.

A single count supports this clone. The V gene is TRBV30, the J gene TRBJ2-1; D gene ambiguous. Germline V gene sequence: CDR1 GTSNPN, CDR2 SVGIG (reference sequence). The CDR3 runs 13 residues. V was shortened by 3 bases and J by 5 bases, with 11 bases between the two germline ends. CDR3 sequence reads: CAWRDRMNNEQFF. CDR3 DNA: TGTGCCTGGAGGGATAGGATGAACAATGAGCAGTTCTTC.

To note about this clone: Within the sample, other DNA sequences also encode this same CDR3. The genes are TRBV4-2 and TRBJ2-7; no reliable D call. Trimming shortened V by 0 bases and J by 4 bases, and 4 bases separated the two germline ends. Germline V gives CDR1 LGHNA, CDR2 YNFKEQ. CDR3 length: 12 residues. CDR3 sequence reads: CASSQDPYEQYF. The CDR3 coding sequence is TGTGCCAGCAGCCAAGATCCGTACGAGCAGTACTTC.

DNA for the CDR3: TGTGCCAGCAGTTACTGGGGCCCTAGCGAAGGTTACGAGCAGTACTTC. It codes for CASSYWGPSEGYEQYF. This chain links TRBV6-6 with TRBJ2-5, with D maybe TRBD2 (6 bases). The J call may be incorrect, as the DNA end agrees better with TRBJ2-7. Germline CDR1 and CDR2: MNHNY and SVGAGI (reference sequence). The CDR3 is 16 amino acids.

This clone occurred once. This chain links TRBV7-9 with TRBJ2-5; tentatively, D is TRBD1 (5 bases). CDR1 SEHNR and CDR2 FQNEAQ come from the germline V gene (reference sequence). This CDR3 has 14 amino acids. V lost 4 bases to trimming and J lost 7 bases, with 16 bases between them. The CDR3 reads CASSSPTDPRTQYF. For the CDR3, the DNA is TGTGCCAGCAGCTCCCCGACAGATCCAAGGACCCAGTACTTC.

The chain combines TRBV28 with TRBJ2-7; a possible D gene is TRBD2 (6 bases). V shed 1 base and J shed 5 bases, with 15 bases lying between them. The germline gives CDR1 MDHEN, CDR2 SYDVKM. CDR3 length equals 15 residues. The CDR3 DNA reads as TGTGCCAGCAGTTTATCTTCACTAGCTGAGGACGAGCAGTACTTC. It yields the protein CASSLSSLAEDEQYF.

The CDR3 sequence: CAISESGGSPDSPLHF. CDR3 sequence (DNA): TGTGCCATCAGTGAGTCGGGGGGATCTCCGGATTCACCCCTCCACTTT. The chain recombines TRBV10-3 with TRBJ1-6, with a possible D match to TRBD1 (5 bases). This CDR3 contains 16 residues. In germline, CDR1 is ENHRY, CDR2 SYGVKD. V lost 0 bases to trimming and J lost 8 bases, with 14 bases between them.